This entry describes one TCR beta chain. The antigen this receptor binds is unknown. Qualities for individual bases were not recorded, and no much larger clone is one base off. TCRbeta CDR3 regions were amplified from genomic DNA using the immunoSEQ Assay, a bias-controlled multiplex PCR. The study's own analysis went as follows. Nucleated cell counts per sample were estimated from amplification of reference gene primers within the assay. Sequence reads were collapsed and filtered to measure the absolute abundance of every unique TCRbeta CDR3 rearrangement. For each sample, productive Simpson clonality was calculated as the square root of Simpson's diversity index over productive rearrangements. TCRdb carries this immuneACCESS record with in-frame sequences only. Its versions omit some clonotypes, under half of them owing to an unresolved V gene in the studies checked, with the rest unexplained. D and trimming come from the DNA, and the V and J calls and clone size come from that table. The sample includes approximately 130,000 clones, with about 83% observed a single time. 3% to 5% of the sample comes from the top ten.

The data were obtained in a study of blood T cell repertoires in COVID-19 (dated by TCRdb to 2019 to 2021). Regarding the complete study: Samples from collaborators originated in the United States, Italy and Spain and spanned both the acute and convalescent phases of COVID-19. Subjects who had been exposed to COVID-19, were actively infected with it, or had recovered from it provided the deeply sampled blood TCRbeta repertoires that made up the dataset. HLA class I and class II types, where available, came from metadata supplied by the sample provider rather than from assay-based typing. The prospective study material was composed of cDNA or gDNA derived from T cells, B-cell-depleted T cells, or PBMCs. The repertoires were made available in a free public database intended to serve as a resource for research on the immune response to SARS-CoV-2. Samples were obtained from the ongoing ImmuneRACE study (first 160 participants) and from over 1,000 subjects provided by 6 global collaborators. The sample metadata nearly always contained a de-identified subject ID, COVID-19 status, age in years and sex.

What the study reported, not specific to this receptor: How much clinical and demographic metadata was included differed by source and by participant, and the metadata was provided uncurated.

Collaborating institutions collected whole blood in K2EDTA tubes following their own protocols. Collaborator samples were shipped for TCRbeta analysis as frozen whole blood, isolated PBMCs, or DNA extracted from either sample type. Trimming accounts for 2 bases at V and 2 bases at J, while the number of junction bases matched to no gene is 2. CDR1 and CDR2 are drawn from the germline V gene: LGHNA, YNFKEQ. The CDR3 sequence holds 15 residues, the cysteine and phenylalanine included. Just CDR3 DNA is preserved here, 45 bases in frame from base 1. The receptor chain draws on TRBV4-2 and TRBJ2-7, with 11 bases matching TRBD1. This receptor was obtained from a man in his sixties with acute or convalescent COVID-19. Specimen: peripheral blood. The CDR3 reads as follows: CASSQPGQGAYEQYF. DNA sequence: TGTGCCAGCAGCCAACCGGGACAGGGGGCCTACGAGCAGTACTTC.